These T cell receptor beta chains were read from a single sample in a study of cytomegalovirus exposure and HLA in healthy donors. Only in-frame clones appear in the TCRdb table, and some are missing; sequencing was by immunoSEQ multiplex PCR. The sample lists 100,000 to 150,000 clones; about 70% were seen once. Material: PBMCs. These receptors came from a woman aged 60-75 years in good health and CMV-seropositive. CDR3s include the opening cysteine and the closing phenylalanine or tryptophan. Only part of the rows carry a size: once, few, many, or a class if the clone is expanded.

abundance,j_gene,v_gene,CDR3aa
.,TRBJ1-3,TRBV13,CASSAGSVNAIYF
once,TRBJ2-5,TRBV4-1,CASSQDGVETQYF
few,TRBJ1-1,TRBV5-1,CASSTRTGSTEAFF
few,TRBJ2-1,TRBV4-1,CASSPSGTTSNNEQFF
.,TRBJ2-5,TRBV11-2,CASSPYRGEVQETQYF
.,TRBJ2-2,TRBV19,CASRGQGAFGELFF
once,TRBJ1-2,TRBV14,CASSRPGTGAHGYTF
.,TRBJ1-4,TRBV28,CASRPTGFTNEKLFF
.,TRBJ2-1,TRBV29-1,CSVARNSYNEQFF
.,TRBJ1-5,TRBV13,CASSLGGPISNQPQHF
.,TRBJ1-2,TRBV5-8,CASSSTGQGAGGYTF
.,TRBJ2-7,TRBV6-5,CASSYSYGGIYEQYF
.,TRBJ2-7,TRBV18,CASSQSYEQYF
few,TRBJ1-1,TRBV7-9,CASSPGQVTEAFF
.,TRBJ1-2,TRBV5-5,CASSLNRVVDYGYTF
.,TRBJ2-1,TRBV10-1,CASSDHQAGGYNEQFF
.,TRBJ1-1,TRBV7-9,CASSLGRGLNTEAFF
.,TRBJ1-4,TRBV19,CASRGLATNEKLFF
once,TRBJ1-2,TRBV10-2,CASSPGTGGGGYTF
.,TRBJ2-7,TRBV5-4,CASSPPGQGNWYF
once,TRBJ2-7,TRBV2,CASSEQGIWVYEQYF
few,TRBJ2-7,TRBV11-2,CASTLSGGDYEQYF
.,TRBJ2-2,TRBV19,CASSIDTGSGELFF
.,TRBJ2-2,TRBV29-1,CSGGGEETGELFF
.,TRBJ2-1,TRBV10-1,CASISLTTSGGDNEQFF
.,TRBJ2-6,TRBV18,CASSPGTGSGANVLTF
.,TRBJ2-5,TRBV5-1,CASSPGQGNPQETQYF
.,TRBJ2-3,TRBV6-5,CASSYSWDRGSDTQYF
.,TRBJ1-1,TRBV7-9,CASSPVEGTEAFF
.,TRBJ2-3,TRBV6-5,CASSPDWGGTQYF
few,TRBJ2-1,TRBV5-1,CASSLDGTSGGHGQNEQFF
.,TRBJ2-7,TRBV14,CASSPRLAGARSSYEQYF
few,TRBJ1-3,TRBV7-9,CASSLRAELSGNTIYF
.,TRBJ1-1,TRBV6-5,CASSPGLNTEAFF
.,TRBJ1-1,TRBV2,CASMPPGITEAFF
.,TRBJ2-5,TRBV19,CASSTGETQYF
.,TRBJ2-2,TRBV5-4,CASSLVLDTGELFF
.,TRBJ2-2,TRBV15,CATSRGEGVTGELFF
few,TRBJ1-1,TRBV10-2,CASSESERENTEAFF
.,TRBJ2-1,TRBV18,CASSPAFRYNEQFF
.,TRBJ1-2,TRBV9,CASRAPGQEILGGYTF
once,TRBJ2-2,TRBV5-6,CASSLGQATGELFF
.,TRBJ1-1,TRBV6-5,CASSYDGGYAEAFF
.,TRBJ2-6,TRBV19,CASSISGGAGANVLTF
.,TRBJ2-6,TRBV5-1,CASSLNRGPLAGANVLTF
few,TRBJ1-2,TRBV27,CASSRRSLNYGYTF